This T cell receptor beta chain is from a study of cytomegalovirus exposure and HLA in healthy donors. In the case of this clone: No antigen is known for it.

The PCR was carried out with 60 Vbeta primers and 13 Jbeta primers. Sequencing used immunoSEQ multiplex PCR; TCRdb keeps in-frame clones, though not all of them. This sample has about 150,000 clones, with 68% found just once. Study observations and caveats: Immune exposure was documented only through CMV serostatus. Several of the most significant clusters were apparently associated with common viral pathogens in a later analysis. Later analysis showed most CMV-associated TCR beta chains appearing HLA-restricted. Reportedly, TCR beta sequences accurately predicted HLA-A and HLA-B alleles in most subjects.

CDR1 is MNHEY and CDR2 is SMNVEV in the germline V gene (reference sequence). This CDR3 region has 14 residues. The V gene end was trimmed by 6 bases and the J gene end by 8 bases; junction bases not matched to a gene: 5. This TCR derives from a man in his 60s in good health and CMV-seronegative. Material for sequencing was PBMCs. V is TRBV27 and J is TRBJ1-6; 9 bases are shared with TRBD1. The CDR3 bases are TGTGCCAGCAGCGACAGGGGGATTTATTCACCCCTCCACTTT. Its protein product is CASSDRGIYSPLHF.